These 9 T cell receptor beta chains were sequenced from one sample in a study of T cells after yellow fever vaccination. TCRdb called the 5' RACE reads again in MiXCR, with one record for every CDR3 protein. Of 500,000 to 650,000 distinct CDR3 sequences in the sample, approximately 16% were seen once. This specimen consisted of PBMCs, obtained less than 6 days after the first yellow fever vaccination. The receptors were gathered from a man younger than 30 who received the YFV17D yellow fever vaccine.

J is TRBJ1-2 and V is TRBV20-1; D is unresolved. Germline CDR1 DFQATT, CDR2 SNEGSKA (reference sequence). Trimming left V 0 bases short and J 2 bases short, with 13 bases between. The CDR3 sequence is 15 residues long. CDR3 region: CSARESEVRNYGYTF. The DNA for the CDR3 is TGCAGTGCTAGAGAGTCAGAGGTCCGCAACTATGGCTACACCTTC.

This clonotype was counted only a few times. The gene calls are TRBV12-3 or TRBV12-4 and TRBJ1-5; D is unclear. Trimming took off 3 bases at V and 9 bases at J, with 6 bases between the two ends. This CDR3 contains 11 residues. The CDR3 DNA sequence: TGTGCCAGCAGTTTGGGAGCGCCCCAGCATTTT. As protein: CASSLGAPQHF.

The chain combines TRBV2 with TRBJ2-1, with D unresolved. V was clipped by 4 bases and J by 8 bases, with 12 bases between them. Germline V gives CDR1 SNHLY, CDR2 FYNNEI. CDR3 size: 13 residues. The CDR3: CASSGSWGYEQFF. As DNA, the CDR3 is TGTGCCAGCAGTGGATCTTGGGGATATGAGCAGTTCTTC.

This clonotype came up a few times. The rearrangement uses TRBV20-1 and TRBJ2-3; TRBD1 might be the D (6 bases). V was shortened by 0 bases and J by 3 bases, with 10 bases between the two germline ends. CDR1 and CDR2 from the germline V gene are DFQATT and SNEGSKA (reference sequence). The CDR3 runs 14 residues. DNA for the CDR3: TGCAGTGCTAGAGAGTTCAGGGGTACAGATACGCAGTATTTT. This translates into CSAREFRGTDTQYF.

This clonotype has more than one count but fewer than ten. This chain connects TRBV10-3 to TRBJ2-7; the match to TRBD1 covers 9 bases. The germline CDR1 and CDR2 sequences are ENHRY and SYGVKD. Losses at the gene ends were 11 bases for V and 4 bases for J; bases not matched to a gene: 9. CDR3 length: 13 amino acids. For the CDR3, the DNA is TGTGCCTCGGGGGACAGGGAGGTATACGAGCAGTACTTC. It translates to CASGDREVYEQYF.

This clonotype was counted a few times. The chain has TRBV7-2 and TRBJ1-3, with D hard to call. CDR1 is SGHTA and CDR2 is FQGNSA in the germline V gene. This CDR3 spans 13 amino acids. V was clipped by 2 bases and J by 5 bases, with 7 bases between them. CDR3 DNA sequence: TGTGCCAGCAGCTTAACACCTCGAAACACCATATATTTT. Translated, it gives CASSLTPRNTIYF. The full variable domain, its missing parts supplied by reference TRBV7-2 and TRBJ1-3, is GAGVSQSPSNKVTEKGKDVELRCDPISGHTALYWYRQSLGQGLEFLIYFQGNSAPDKSGLPSDRFSAERTGGSVSTLTIQRTQQEDSAVYLCASSLTPRNTIYFGEGSWLTVV.

This clonotype was counted ten times or more. The chain uses TRBV4-1 and TRBJ2-1; TRBD2 matches 7 bases. CDR3 size: 16 residues. Per the germline V gene, CDR1 is MGHRA and CDR2 is YSYEKL. Trimming took 4 bases from V and 2 from J; bases not matched to a gene: 8. The CDR3 spells CASSLDLAATYNEQFF. DNA of the CDR3: TGCGCCAGCAGCCTAGACCTAGCGGCCACCTACAATGAGCAGTTCTTC.

This clonotype was seen more than once but under ten times. The chain uses TRBV18 and TRBJ1-1; no definite D call. CDR3 length: 13 residues. The V end was cut by 2 bases, the J end by 3 bases, with 7 bases between. Germline loops: CDR1 KGHSH, CDR2 LQKENI. The CDR3 sequence is CASSPGKDTEAFF. In DNA form, the CDR3 reads TGTGCCAGCTCACCAGGGAAGGACACTGAAGCTTTCTTT.

Here the CDR3 reads CASSGPGTSGSSYNEQFF. In DNA, the CDR3 is TGCGCCAGCAGCGGACCCGGGACTAGCGGCAGCTCCTACAATGAGCAGTTCTTC. The chain recombines TRBV4-3 with TRBJ2-1; 11 nucleotides align to TRBD2. The CDR3 extends over 18 amino acids. Per germline, CDR1 LGHNA and CDR2 YSLEER. Germline trimming cut 5 bases from V and 0 bases from J; bases unmatched to any gene: 9.